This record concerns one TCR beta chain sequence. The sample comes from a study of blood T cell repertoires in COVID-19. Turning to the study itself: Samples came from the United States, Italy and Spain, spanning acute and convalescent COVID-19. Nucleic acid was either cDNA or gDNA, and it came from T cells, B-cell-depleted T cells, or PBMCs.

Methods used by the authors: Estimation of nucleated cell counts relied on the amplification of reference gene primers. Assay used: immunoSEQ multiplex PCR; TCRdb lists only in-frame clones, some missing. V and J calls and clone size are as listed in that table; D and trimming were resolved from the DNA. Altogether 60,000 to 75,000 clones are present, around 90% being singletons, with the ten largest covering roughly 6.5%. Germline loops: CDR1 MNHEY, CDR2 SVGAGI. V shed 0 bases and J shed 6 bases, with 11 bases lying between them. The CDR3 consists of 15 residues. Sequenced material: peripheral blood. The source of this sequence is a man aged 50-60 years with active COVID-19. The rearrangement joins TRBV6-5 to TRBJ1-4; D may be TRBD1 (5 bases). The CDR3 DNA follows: TGTGCCAGCAGTTACTCAGGGCAGGGCGATGAAAAACTGTTTTTT. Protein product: CASSYSGQGDEKLFF.